Each of the 20 T cell receptor beta chains below was sequenced from the same sample in a study of blood T cell repertoires in COVID-19. TCRdb keeps only in-frame clones here, not all; method: immunoSEQ multiplex PCR. The repertoire holds about 100,000 clones, roughly 89% seen once, with just under 2% in the top ten. Sequenced sample: peripheral blood. Receptors originate from a man between 65 and 85 years old with active or convalescent COVID-19.

V and J are TRBV5-8 and TRBJ1-2; no reliable D call. Trimming took 4 bases from V and 4 from J, leaving 17 bases between them. The germline V gene encodes CDR1 SGHTS and CDR2 YDEGEE. The CDR3 extends over 15 amino acids. CDR3 sequence (DNA): TGTGCCAGCAGCCTAGAGGTCCTTCCCTCCTATGGCTACACCTTC. This gives the protein CASSLEVLPSYGYTF.

The J gene is TRBJ2-7, the V gene TRBV6-5; D is perhaps TRBD1 (5 bases). Germline V gene lookup returns CDR1 MNHEY and CDR2 SVGAGI. The CDR3 totals 14 residues. V was trimmed by 7 bases and J by 7 bases, leaving 20 bases between them. The CDR3 loop is CASTAQGAYGEQYF. The CDR3 DNA follows: TGTGCCAGCACCGCCCAGGGCGCCTACGGGGAGCAGTACTTC.

The CDR3 region is CASSLVTWGLYEQYF. The CDR3 nucleotides read TGTGCCAGCAGCTTAGTTACCTGGGGACTCTACGAGCAGTACTTC. This chain connects TRBV7-2 to TRBJ2-7; possible D gene TRBD2, 6 bases. This CDR3 contains 15 residues. The V end lost 1 base, the J end lost 3 bases, and 13 bases lay between the germline ends. Germline V gene data show CDR1 as SGHTA and CDR2 as FQGNSA.

The V call is TRBV5-1, the J call TRBJ1-5; possible D gene TRBD1, 5 bases. This CDR3 is 15 amino acids long. CDR1 and CDR2 from the germline V gene are SGHRS and YFSETQ. The ends were cut back, 4 bases at V and 9 bases at J, with 20 bases in the middle. In DNA form, the CDR3 reads TGCGCCAGCAGCGACCCGGGACTCCCTGGGGGGCCCCAGCATTTT. It is translated as CASSDPGLPGGPQHF.

The V call is TRBV5-5, the J call TRBJ1-4, with TRBD1 matching 9 bases. This CDR3 has 16 residues. Losses at the gene ends were 3 bases for V and 7 bases for J; bases not matched to a gene: 10. Germline values: CDR1 SGHKS, CDR2 YYEKEE (reference sequence). The CDR3 coding sequence is TGTGCCAGCAGCTCCAGTCCCGGGACAGGGACTGAAAAACTGTTTTTT. This translates into CASSSSPGTGTEKLFF.

The chain uses TRBV7-3 and TRBJ2-3, with 7 bases that match TRBD2. The CDR3 loop spans 14 amino acids. Germline V gives CDR1 SGHTA, CDR2 FQGTGA. V was pared by 2 bases and J by 5 bases, with 4 bases of the junction left unmatched. CDR3 residues: CASSLGLGRDTQYF. As DNA, the CDR3 is TGTGCCAGCAGCTTAGGACTAGGGAGAGATACGCAGTATTTT. The variable domain in full, completed from reference TRBV7-3 and TRBJ2-3, reads GAGVSQTPSNKVTEKGKYVELRCDPISGHTALYWYRQSLGQGPEFLIYFQGTGAADDSGLPNDRFFAVRPEGSVSTLKIQRTERGDSAVYLCASSLGLGRDTQYFGPGTRLTVL.

CDR3 sequence reads: CASSGTLQAYEQYF. In DNA form, the CDR3 reads TGTGCCAGCAGCGGGACACTACAAGCCTACGAGCAGTACTTC. The genes are TRBV7-9 and TRBJ2-7, with D possibly TRBD1 on 6 matching bases. Trimming cost V 5 bases and J 2 bases, with 13 bases left between them. Germline V gene data show CDR1 as SEHNR and CDR2 as FQNEAQ (reference sequence). The CDR3 sequence is 14 residues long.

V is TRBV5-4 and J is TRBJ2-5; the match to TRBD2 covers 7 bases. The germline CDR1 and CDR2 sequences are SGHNT and YYREEE (reference sequence). Trimming removed 4 bases from V and 2 bases from J; junction bases left unmatched: 8. The CDR3 loop spans 15 amino acids. Here the CDR3 reads CASSPGTTEQETQYF. In nucleotides, the CDR3 is TGTGCCAGCAGCCCCGGGACTACGGAACAAGAGACCCAGTACTTC. Complete variable domain (other parts from reference TRBV5-4 and TRBJ2-5): ETGVTQSPTHLIKTRGQQVTLRCSSQSGHNTVSWYQQALGQGPQFIFQYYREEENGRGNFPPRFSGLQFPNYSSELNVNALELDDSALYLCASSPGTTEQETQYFGPGTRLLVL.

The chain carries TRBV9 and TRBJ2-5, with 7 bases matching TRBD2. This CDR3 spans 14 amino acids. From germline, CDR1 is SGDLS and CDR2 YYNGEE. V was clipped by 3 bases and J by 5 bases; unmatched bases: 7. The CDR3 DNA sequence: TGTGCCAGCAGCGCGGGAGGAACCCGCGAGACCCAGTACTTC. Translating it yields CASSAGGTRETQYF.

V gene TRBV6-5 combines with J gene TRBJ1-2; 9 bases agree with TRBD1. Germline lookup yields CDR1 MNHEY and CDR2 SVGAGI. The CDR3 extends over 15 amino acids. Trimming removed 2 bases from V and 4 bases from J; junction bases left unmatched: 5. The CDR3 here is CASSYNRQGGYGYTF. CDR3 coding DNA: TGTGCCAGCAGTTACAACAGACAGGGGGGCTATGGCTACACCTTC.

This clone was observed a single time. The gene calls are TRBV25-1 and TRBJ2-1; possibly TRBD1 for D (6 bases). This CDR3 comprises 14 residues. The V end lost 5 bases, the J end lost 8 bases, and 16 bases lay between the germline ends. CDR1 MGHDK and CDR2 SYGVNS come from the germline V gene. The CDR3 nucleotides are TGTGCCAGCAGTAGACAGGTCCACGGGGATGAGCAGTTCTTC. As protein: CASSRQVHGDEQFF.

This chain connects TRBV7-2 to TRBJ2-5, with 16 bases fitting TRBD2. Trimming took 3 bases from V and 5 from J; bases not matched to a gene: 9. The CDR3 spans 18 residues. Germline CDR1 and CDR2: SGHTA and FQGNSA. For the CDR3, the DNA is TGTGCCAGCAGCTTCGCGGGGACTAGCGGGGGGGCCTGGGAGACCCAGTACTTC. Its protein product is CASSFAGTSGGAWETQYF. Based on the CDR3 plus reference TRBV7-2 and TRBJ2-5, the full variable domain is GAGVSQSPSNKVTEKGKDVELRCDPISGHTALYWYRQSLGQGLEFLIYFQGNSAPDKSGLPSDRFSAERTGGSVSTLTIQRTQQEDSAVYLCASSFAGTSGGAWETQYFGPGTRLLVL.

The chain has TRBV3-1 (or the pseudogene TRBV3-2) and TRBJ2-3; 10 nucleotides match TRBD2. Per germline, CDR1 LGHDT and CDR2 YNNKEL (reference sequence). The CDR3 is made up of 19 amino acids. The V and J ends lost 1 base and 3 bases, in that order; junction bases with no gene match: 13. The CDR3 here is CASSQGPSGGHRDTDTQYF. The DNA of the CDR3 is TGTGCCAGCAGCCAAGGGCCTAGCGGGGGCCACAGAGATACAGATACGCAGTATTTT.

This sequence joins TRBV6-5 and TRBJ1-2; 10 nucleotides line up with TRBD1. J was trimmed by 4 bases and V by 2 bases; bases with no gene match: 4. Germline V gene data show CDR1 as MNHEY and CDR2 as SVGAGI. This CDR3 spans 15 amino acids. Here the CDR3 reads CASSYQRQGAYGYTF. CDR3 in DNA: TGTGCCAGCAGTTACCAAAGACAGGGGGCCTATGGCTACACCTTC.

The sample holds one count of this clone. The chain recombines TRBV3-1 (or the pseudogene TRBV3-2) with TRBJ1-1; D call uncertain. CDR3 size: 11 residues. V lost 5 bases and J lost 9, with 10 bases in between. Germline V lookup: CDR1 LGHDT, CDR2 YNNKEL (reference sequence). The chain's CDR3 is CASSAGIKAFF. The CDR3 DNA follows: TGTGCCAGCAGCGCGGGCATTAAAGCTTTCTTT.

This clone was seen just once. The V call is TRBV28, the J call TRBJ1-1, with 9 positions matching TRBD1. The CDR3 loop spans 15 amino acids. J was trimmed by 5 bases and V by 5 bases; bases with no gene match: 9. Germline values: CDR1 MDHEN, CDR2 SYDVKM. The chain's CDR3 is CASSTHRGQGTEAFF. The CDR3 bases are TGTGCCAGCAGTACCCACAGGGGGCAGGGAACTGAAGCTTTCTTT.

The V gene is TRBV6-5, the J gene TRBJ2-7; maybe TRBD2 (5 bases). The CDR3 sequence is 14 residues long. From germline, CDR1 is MNHEY and CDR2 SVGAGI. V was trimmed by 7 bases and J by 0 bases, leaving 13 bases between them. CDR3 coding DNA: TGTGCCAGCAAGGCGGGCTTGAGCTCCTACGAGCAGTACTTC. Encoded protein: CASKAGLSSYEQYF.

This chain joins TRBV9 and TRBJ2-7; TRBD1 matches at 8 bases. After removal of 10 bases from V and 3 bases from J, the junction contained 12 bases not matched to a gene. Germline assignment: CDR1 SGDLS and CDR2 YYNGEE. The CDR3 runs 14 residues. The CDR3 nucleotides read TGTGCCGGCTTCAGGGGGCCGCTAAACTACGAGCAGTACTTC. This sequence encodes CAGFRGPLNYEQYF. Filled out from reference TRBV9 and TRBJ2-7, the complete variable domain reads DSGVTQTPKHLITATGQRVTLRCSPRSGDLSVYWYQQSLDQGLQFLIQYYNGEERAKGNILERFSAQQFPDLHSELNLSSLELGDSALYFCAGFRGPLNYEQYFGPGTRLTVT.

The V call is TRBV5-4, the J call TRBJ2-3; D gene ambiguous. This CDR3 region has 15 residues. Between the trimmed V and J ends, which lost 3 bases and 4 bases, there was a span of 15 bases. CDR1 is SGHNT and CDR2 is YYREEE in the germline V gene (reference sequence). CDR3 amino acids: CASSSEASRSDTQYF. The CDR3 DNA sequence: TGTGCCAGCAGCTCAGAGGCTAGTCGGTCAGATACGCAGTATTTT.

The chain uses TRBV5-4 and TRBJ2-3; a weak D match, TRBD2 (7 bases). This CDR3 region has 17 residues. Germline CDR1 and CDR2: SGHNT and YYREEE (reference sequence). V was cut by 0 bases and J by 5 bases, with 19 bases left in between. The CDR3 sequence: CASSLARRRGGQDTQYF. The CDR3 coding sequence is TGTGCCAGCAGCTTGGCCCGAAGAAGGGGGGGCCAAGATACGCAGTATTTT.